Below are 32 T cell receptor beta chains sequenced from a single sample in a study of cytomegalovirus exposure and HLA in healthy donors. Amplification used 60 Vbeta primers and 13 Jbeta primers. Using immunoSEQ multiplex PCR, the repertoire was profiled, and TCRdb retains in-frame clones only, with some absent. The data hold some 140,000 clones, with around four fifths observed a single time. Source material: PBMCs. Receptor source: a male donor in good health and CMV-seropositive.

A single count supports this clone. The chain recombines TRBV5-6 with TRBJ2-5; TRBD1 matches 11 bases. The CDR3 has 16 amino acids. After removal of 3 bases from V and 4 bases from J, the junction contained 8 bases not matched to a gene. Germline V gene sequence: CDR1 SGHDT, CDR2 YYEEEE. CDR3 residues: CASSWGTGTGGETQYF. The CDR3 coding sequence is TGTGCCAGCAGCTGGGGAACCGGGACAGGGGGAGAGACCCAGTACTTC.

The chain joins TRBV28 to TRBJ2-3, with D tentatively TRBD1 (5 bases). The CDR3 has 14 residues. Germline V gives CDR1 MDHEN, CDR2 SYDVKM. Trimming removed 2 bases at V and 4 bases at J, with 10 bases between. CDR3 residues: CASSLPQGADTQYF. The CDR3 DNA reads TGTGCCAGCAGTTTACCCCAGGGTGCAGATACGCAGTATTTT.

This rearrangement joins TRBV30 to TRBJ1-5; TRBD1 agrees at 7 bases. From germline, CDR1 is GTSNPN and CDR2 SVGIG (reference sequence). The CDR3 runs 15 residues. V dropped 4 bases and J dropped 4; count of bases not matched to a gene: 10. The chain's CDR3 is CAWTGGIRRNQPQHF. CDR3 bases: TGTGCCTGGACAGGGGGTATTCGTCGAAATCAGCCCCAGCATTTT.

V usage is TRBV6-5 and J usage is TRBJ2-5, with D hard to call. The closer fit of TRBJ2-7 to the DNA end suggests the J call may be wrong. The germline V gene has CDR1 MNHEY and CDR2 SVGAGI. The CDR3 consists of 13 residues. Here the CDR3 DNA reads TGTGCCAGCAGTTACTCGATTAACTACGAGCAGTACTTC. Encoded protein: CASSYSINYEQYF.

J is TRBJ1-2 and V is TRBV7-9; no reliable D call. There are 13 residues in the CDR3. Trimming cost V 5 bases and J 0 bases, with 7 bases left between them. Per the germline V gene, CDR1 is SEHNR and CDR2 is FQNEAQ (reference sequence). The CDR3 DNA reads TGTGCCAGCAGCCACGGGACTAACTATGGCTACACCTTC. Translating gives CASSHGTNYGYTF.

The chain joins TRBV5-4 to TRBJ1-2, with 8 bases that match TRBD1. Germline V gene sequence: CDR1 SGHNT, CDR2 YYREEE (reference sequence). The J segment lost 8 bases and the V segment lost 3 bases, leaving 9 bases of the junction unmatched. The CDR3 sequence is 14 residues long. The CDR3: CASSSKDRGEGYTF. The CDR3 DNA reads as TGTGCCAGCAGCTCAAAAGACAGGGGTGAAGGCTACACCTTC.

The CDR3 spells CAISIGLAGADTQYF. For the CDR3, the DNA is TGTGCCATCAGTATTGGACTAGCGGGGGCTGATACGCAGTATTTT. The V gene is TRBV10-3, the J gene TRBJ2-3; TRBD2 agrees at 13 bases. V lost 5 bases, J lost 6 bases, and 5 bases stayed unmatched. Per the germline V gene, CDR1 is ENHRY and CDR2 is SYGVKD. The length of the CDR3 is 15 residues.

The chain recombines TRBV30 with TRBJ2-1; 10 bases are a match to TRBD2. This CDR3 has 13 amino acids. Losses at the gene ends were 4 bases for V and 9 bases for J; bases not matched to a gene: 6. Germline V gives CDR1 GTSNPN, CDR2 SVGIG (reference sequence). For the CDR3, the DNA is TGTGCCTGGACAGCGGGAGGGCCGGGTGAGCAGTTCTTC. As protein: CAWTAGGPGEQFF.

In this sample, this clone turned up once. The chain links TRBV6-1 to TRBJ2-1; 10 bases align to TRBD1. The germline CDR1 and CDR2 sequences are MNHNS and SASEGT. V shed 5 bases and J 0 bases; nucleotides not matched to a gene: 1. This CDR3 has 15 residues. The chain's CDR3 is CASSWTGGSYNEQFF. The CDR3 region has the DNA TGTGCCAGCAGTTGGACAGGGGGCTCCTACAATGAGCAGTTCTTC.

The chain couples TRBV29-1 to TRBJ2-7, with 10 bases matching TRBD1. Germline loops: CDR1 SQVTM, CDR2 ANQGSEA. V was pared by 1 base and J by 2 bases, with 5 bases of the junction left unmatched. CDR3 size: 15 residues. CDR3 sequence: CSVEGATGGAYEQYF. DNA of the CDR3: TGCAGCGTTGAAGGGGCGACAGGGGGCGCCTACGAGCAGTACTTC.

The rearrangement joins TRBV28 to TRBJ2-2, with 9 bases that match TRBD1. This CDR3 is 16 amino acids long. After removal of 5 bases from V and 3 bases from J, the junction contained 7 bases not matched to a gene. Germline V gives CDR1 MDHEN, CDR2 SYDVKM. The CDR3, as DNA: TGTGCCAGCAGTCCCTCGGGACAGGGTGACACCGGGGAGCTGTTTTTT. Its protein is CASSPSGQGDTGELFF.

V is TRBV6-4 and J is TRBJ1-1, with unresolved D. This CDR3 is 14 amino acids long. Looked up from germline, CDR1 is MRHNA and CDR2 is SNTAGT. V dropped 2 bases and J dropped 1 base, with 8 bases sitting between them. The CDR3 is CASSDTDGNTEAFF. CDR3 DNA: TGTGCCAGCAGTGACACAGATGGGAACACTGAAGCTTTCTTT.

The chain carries TRBV14 and TRBJ2-2, with 7 bases aligning to TRBD1. CDR3 size: 13 residues. The junction had 2 bases not matched to a gene; V was cut back by 7 bases and J by 3 bases. Germline V CDR1 and CDR2: SGHDN, FVKESK. The CDR3 region is CASNGQDTGELFF. The CDR3 nucleotides read TGTGCCAGCAACGGACAGGACACCGGGGAGCTGTTTTTT.

This rearrangement joins TRBV28 to TRBJ2-7; TRBD2 is a possible D gene (5 bases). The CDR3 is made up of 12 amino acids. V gave up 5 bases and J gave up 4 bases, with 9 bases separating them. Germline V gene lookup returns CDR1 MDHEN and CDR2 SYDVKM. The CDR3 DNA sequence: TGTGCCAGCAGTGGCAGCGGTTACGAGCAGTACTTC. It translates to CASSGSGYEQYF.

The chain is built from TRBV30 and TRBJ2-7, with 10 bases matching TRBD2. CDR3 length: 15 amino acids. V lost 0 bases to trimming and J lost 2 bases; unmatched junction nucleotides: 4. Germline loops: CDR1 GTSNPN, CDR2 SVGIG (reference sequence). As DNA, the CDR3 is TGTGCCTGGAGTGTCTTTGGACTAGCGGCCTACGAGCAGTACTTC. This codes for CAWSVFGLAAYEQYF.

The chain joins TRBV27 to TRBJ2-7; D is unclear. With 6 bases removed from V and 3 bases from J, the gap between germline ends came to 18 bases. CDR1 and CDR2 from the germline V gene are MNHEY and SMNVEV (reference sequence). The CDR3 extends over 15 amino acids. The DNA of the CDR3 is TGTGCCAGCAGCCACTATTACCTTGGCGTCTACGAGCAGTACTTC. Its protein is CASSHYYLGVYEQYF.

This clone was picked up a small number of times. The chain combines TRBV9 with TRBJ2-3; 8 bases are shared with TRBD1. The ends lost 3 bases at V and 5 bases at J; junction bases unmatched: 11. Germline loops: CDR1 SGDLS, CDR2 YYNGEE. There are 16 residues in the CDR3. The CDR3 is CASSGGGRGRQDTQYF. The DNA of the CDR3 is TGTGCCAGCAGCGGAGGGGGCAGGGGGCGGCAAGATACGCAGTATTTT. The entire variable domain, with the rest obtained from reference TRBV9 and TRBJ2-3, is as follows: DSGVTQTPKHLITATGQRVTLRCSPRSGDLSVYWYQQSLDQGLQFLIQYYNGEERAKGNILERFSAQQFPDLHSELNLSSLELGDSALYFCASSGGGRGRQDTQYFGPGTRLTVL.

The chain joins TRBV6-5 to TRBJ1-2, with TRBD1 matching over 7 bases. From germline, CDR1 is MNHEY and CDR2 SVGAGI. With V trimmed by 0 bases and J by 5 bases, 3 bases remained unmatched. The CDR3 is 14 amino acids. CDR3 DNA: TGTGCCAGCAGTTACTCAGGACAGGCTTATGGCTACACCTTC. This translates into CASSYSGQAYGYTF.

The chain carries TRBV4-1 and TRBJ1-1, with TRBD1 as a possible D gene (5 bases). Trimming cost V 2 bases and J 8 bases, with 12 bases left between them. Germline V gene data show CDR1 as MGHRA and CDR2 as YSYEKL. The CDR3 consists of 13 residues. CDR3 sequence (DNA): TGCGCCAGCAGCCAACCTACAGGTTCCGAAGCTTTCTTT. Encoded protein: CASSQPTGSEAFF.

This chain joins TRBV11-1 and TRBJ2-1; 8 bases map to TRBD2. Germline CDR1 is SGHAT and CDR2 is FQDESV (reference sequence). CDR3 length: 16 amino acids. With V trimmed by 1 base and J by 6 bases, 8 bases remained unmatched. The CDR3 region is CASSLGGSRGGNEQFF. The CDR3 nucleotides are TGTGCCAGCAGCTTAGGTGGTAGCCGGGGGGGCAATGAGCAGTTCTTC.

This clone was detected a few times. This chain uses TRBV18 with TRBJ2-3; no firm D call. Trimming removed 3 bases from V and 1 base from J, with 14 bases in between. Germline lookup yields CDR1 KGHSH and CDR2 LQKENI. CDR3 length: 16 amino acids. CDR3 region: CASSPFVPTGTDTQYF. CDR3 DNA: TGTGCCAGCTCACCTTTTGTGCCAACTGGCACAGATACGCAGTATTTT.

The chain couples TRBV19 to TRBJ2-3; TRBD2 is a possible D gene (6 bases). Germline lookup yields CDR1 LNHDA and CDR2 SQIVND (reference sequence). V was clipped by 6 bases and J by 0 bases, with 13 bases between them. This CDR3 has 15 amino acids. This CDR3 is CASSPRGSSTDTQYF. The CDR3 DNA follows: TGTGCCAGTAGCCCTCGGGGGTCAAGCACAGATACGCAGTATTTT.

Only a few counts were recorded for this clone. This chain joins TRBV5-4 and TRBJ2-5, with D possibly matching TRBD2 (6 bases). The CDR3 contains 15 residues. CDR1 and CDR2 from the germline V gene are SGHNT and YYREEE (reference sequence). V lost 0 bases, J lost 4 bases, and 13 bases lay in between. This CDR3 is CASSLAVGGGETQYF. For the CDR3, the DNA is TGTGCCAGCAGCTTGGCCGTGGGGGGAGGAGAGACCCAGTACTTC.

A note on this clone: One end of the junction is discordant with germline, which a read error may explain. V gene TRBV9 combines with J gene TRBJ1-3, with a weak D call TRBD1 (5 bases). Germline V gene sequence: CDR1 SGDLS, CDR2 YYNGEE. The CDR3 extends over 16 amino acids. The CDR3 is CASSTSDSTTGNAIYF. The CDR3 nucleotides read TGTGCCAGCAGCACCTCCGACAGTACAACTGGAAACGCCATATATTTT.

This clone was recorded only once. The V call is TRBV7-9, the J call TRBJ1-2, with 8 bases aligning to TRBD1. The CDR3 runs to 14 residues. After removal of 6 bases from V and 4 bases from J, the junction contained 7 bases not matched to a gene. Germline CDR1 reads SEHNR; CDR2 reads FQNEAQ (reference sequence). CDR3 region: CASSPGQDAYGYTF. CDR3 bases: TGTGCCAGCAGTCCGGGACAGGACGCCTATGGCTACACCTTC.

The chain carries TRBV18 and TRBJ2-3; D possibly corresponds to TRBD1 (6 bases). This CDR3 spans 18 amino acids. Germline-derived CDR1 and CDR2 are KGHSH and LQKENI. V lost 4 bases, J lost 1 base, and 21 bases lay in between. Written as DNA, the CDR3 is TGTGCCAGCTCACGACTAATGGCACAGGGCCTGCGCACAGATACGCAGTATTTT. Protein product: CASSRLMAQGLRTDTQYF.

The chain links TRBV5-1 to TRBJ2-1; 9 positions match TRBD2. There are 15 residues in the CDR3. Germline V CDR1 and CDR2: SGHRS, YFSETQ. The ends lost 4 bases at V and 2 bases at J; junction bases unmatched: 4. The CDR3: CASSLLAGPYNEQFF. CDR3 nucleotide sequence: TGCGCCAGCAGCCTGCTAGCGGGACCCTACAATGAGCAGTTCTTC.

The rearrangement joins TRBV29-1 to TRBJ1-1, with a tentative D call TRBD1 (5 bases). CDR1 SQVTM and CDR2 ANQGSEA come from the germline V gene. CDR3 size: 14 residues. V gave up 5 bases and J gave up 8 bases, with 21 bases separating them. The CDR3 reads CSVRGLHIRTEAFF. The CDR3 nucleotides read TGCAGCGTTAGGGGACTACACATAAGGACGGAAGCTTTCTTT. Using reference TRBV29-1 and TRBJ1-1 for the parts outside the CDR3, the full variable domain is SAVISQKPSRDICQRGTSLTIQCQVDSQVTMMFWYRQQPGQSLTLIATANQGSEATYESGFVIDKFPISRPNLTFSTLTVSNMSPEDSSIYLCSVRGLHIRTEAFFGQGTRLTVV.

The chain is built from TRBV30 and TRBJ2-6; D is perhaps TRBD2 (5 bases). The length of the CDR3 is 14 residues. V was cut by 0 bases and J by 2 bases, with 5 bases left in between. The germline V gene has CDR1 GTSNPN and CDR2 SVGIG (reference sequence). CDR3 region: CAWSVGTGANVLTF. CDR3 DNA: TGTGCCTGGAGTGTCGGGACTGGGGCCAACGTCCTGACTTTC.

The chain's CDR3 is CASSGRDSQETQYF. CDR3 nucleotides: TGTGCCAGCAGCGGCCGGGACAGCCAAGAGACCCAGTACTTC. The gene calls are TRBV9 and TRBJ2-5; 7 bases match TRBD1. The CDR3 length is 14 residues. The V and J ends lost 3 bases and 1 base, in that order; junction bases with no gene match: 3. CDR1 is SGDLS and CDR2 is YYNGEE in the germline V gene.

The V and J genes are TRBV2 and TRBJ2-3; weak D call: TRBD1 (5 bases). The germline V gene encodes CDR1 SNHLY and CDR2 FYNNEI. V was shortened by 5 bases and J by 2 bases, with 11 bases between the two germline ends. This CDR3 region has 14 residues. CDR3 amino acids: CASSRQSDTDTQYF. As DNA, the CDR3 is TGTGCCAGCAGTAGACAGAGCGACACAGATACGCAGTATTTT.

This clone appeared a few times. The J gene is TRBJ1-2, the V gene TRBV19; 8 positions agree with TRBD1. The CDR3 covers 12 residues. With V trimmed by 4 bases and J by 5 bases, 0 bases remained unmatched. Germline V gene lookup returns CDR1 LNHDA and CDR2 SQIVND (reference sequence). This CDR3 reads CASSRTGYGYTF. CDR3 coding DNA: TGTGCCAGTAGTAGGACAGGGTATGGCTACACCTTC.